This T cell receptor beta chain was retrieved from a study of blood T cell repertoires in COVID-19. Background on the study: The United States, Italy and Spain provided the acute and convalescent COVID-19 samples. In each case, the material was cDNA or gDNA derived from T cells, B-cell-depleted T cells, or PBMCs.

Trimming stripped 6 bases from V and 1 base from J, with 11 bases between. The length of the CDR3 is 14 residues. Per germline, CDR1 SGHNT and CDR2 YYREEE (reference sequence). Per the authors' pipeline: Cell counts per sample came from amplifying reference gene primers. Profiled with immunoSEQ multiplex PCR; TCRdb holds only in-frame clones, not every one. V and J calls and clone size are given by that table; D and trimming were obtained from the DNA. The sample records approximately 76,000 clones, roughly 85% being singletons. This clone was seen more than once but under ten times. The chain is built from TRBV5-4 and TRBJ2-4, with a tentative D call TRBD2 (5 bases). Sequenced material: peripheral blood. The clonotype originates from a man aged 30-40 years with acute or convalescent COVID-19. This CDR3 is CASIPRGAKNIQYF. In DNA form, the CDR3 reads TGTGCCAGCATCCCCCGAGGGGCCAAAAACATTCAGTACTTC.